Listed below are T cell receptor beta chains from one sample, sequenced in a study of T cell responses to AZD1222 COVID-19 vaccine. Profiled with immunoSEQ multiplex PCR; TCRdb holds only in-frame clones, not every one. The table shows under 95,000 clones, with 70% to 90% occurring only once. The sequences come from peripheral blood, collected 28 days after the second AZD1222 dose. All receptors derive from an adult who received the AZD1222 COVID-19 vaccine. CDR3s include the opening cysteine and the closing phenylalanine or tryptophan. D genes are given only for firm matches. Some rows mark clone size as missing; the rest say once, few, many or name a class of expanded clone.

size	V	D	J	CDR3	DNA
.	TRBV29-1	TRBD1	TRBJ1-3	CSVGQGAGNTIYF	TGCAGCGTTGGTCAGGGGGCTGGAAACACCATATATTTT
.	TRBV10-3	.	TRBJ2-2	CAISGGSYSANTGELFF	TGTGCCATCAGTGGGGGGTCCTACTCAGCGAACACCGGGGAGCTGTTTTTT
.	TRBV25-1	.	TRBJ2-5	CASSSRAGETQYF	TGTGCCAGCAGTTCTAGGGCGGGGGAGACCCAGTACTTC
.	TRBV7-2	.	TRBJ1-4	CASSRSGEKDEKLFF	TGTGCCAGCAGCCGGTCGGGGGAGAAGGATGAAAAACTGTTTTTT
.	TRBV5-1	.	TRBJ2-7	CASSLNKIYEQYF	TGCGCCAGCAGCTTGAACAAGATATACGAGCAGTACTTC
few	TRBV2	.	TRBJ1-2	CASSEPGRNSNYGYTF	TGTGCCAGCAGTGAACCAGGGAGGAACAGTAACTATGGCTACACCTTC
.	TRBV5-4	.	TRBJ2-7	CASSWDRGEQYF	TGTGCCAGCAGCTGGGATCGAGGAGAGCAGTACTTC
.	TRBV6-5	.	TRBJ1-5	CASSYLGGTQPQHF	TGTGCCAGCAGTTACTTGGGGGGCACTCAGCCCCAGCATTTT
.	TRBV6-5	.	TRBJ1-2	CASRLQGFGYTF	TGTGCCAGCAGATTACAGGGTTTTGGCTACACCTTC
.	TRBV3-1/TRBV3-2	.	TRBJ1-2	CASSPTEGVPGGYTF	TGTGCCAGCAGCCCGACAGAGGGGGTTCCGGGGGGCTACACCTTC
.	TRBV5-4	.	TRBJ2-2	CASSLRSGELFF	TGTGCCAGCTCCCTTAGATCCGGGGAGCTGTTTTTT
.	TRBV11-2	.	TRBJ2-7	CASSLEQGNEQYF	TGTGCCAGCAGCTTAGAACAGGGCAACGAGCAGTACTTC
.	TRBV4-2	.	TRBJ2-3	CASSQAYRDHATDTQYF	TGTGCCAGCAGCCAAGCTTACCGGGACCACGCTACAGATACGCAGTATTTT
.	TRBV10-3	.	TRBJ1-6	CAISESLWNSPLHF	TGTGCCATCAGTGAGTCCCTTTGGAATTCACCCCTCCACTTT
.	TRBV18	.	TRBJ2-7	CASSRDLTYEQYF	TGTGCCAGCTCAAGGGACCTGACCTACGAGCAGTACTTC
.	TRBV7-9	.	TRBJ1-3	CASSLIAGGTSGNTIYF	TGTGCCAGCAGCTTAATTGCCGGCGGAACTTCTGGAAACACCATATATTTT
.	TRBV28	.	TRBJ2-2	CASSFRRGRGTGELFF	TGTGCCAGCAGTTTTCGTCGGGGTAGAGGCACCGGGGAGCTGTTTTTT
once	TRBV3-1/TRBV3-2	.	TRBJ2-2	CASSLPGARATGELFF	TGTGCCAGCAGCCTTCCCGGGGCTAGAGCCACCGGGGAGCTGTTTTTT
.	TRBV6-5	TRBD1	TRBJ2-5	CASSPWDRETQYF	TGTGCCAGCAGTCCTTGGGACAGGGAGACCCAGTACTTC
.	TRBV5-5	.	TRBJ1-4	CASSLRPGEGNEKLFF	TGTGCCAGCAGCTTGCGCCCCGGGGAGGGTAATGAAAAACTGTTTTTT
.	TRBV28	.	TRBJ1-2	CASSPSRNYGYTF	TGTGCCAGCAGCCCATCAAGGAACTATGGCTACACCTTC
.	TRBV5-6	.	TRBJ1-6	CASSLSASRNSPLHF	TGTGCCAGCAGCTTGTCGGCTTCCCGTAATTCACCCCTCCACTTT